This T cell receptor (beta chain) was observed in a study of blood T cell repertoires in COVID-19. At the level of the study: The origin of the acute and convalescent COVID-19 samples was the United States, Italy and Spain.

Unmatched junction bases numbered 7, after V lost 0 bases and J lost 8 bases. Per germline, CDR1 LGHNA and CDR2 YSLEER. The CDR3 is 15 residues long. Measured with immunoSEQ multiplex PCR; TCRdb has only the in-frame clones, and not every one. Among 220,000 or so clones listed, about four fifths were seen once. In terms of age and location, participants ranged from about 18 to 95 years and lived in about two dozen US areas. Grouping used clinical history reported by participants in a survey and questionnaire. The sequencing input was PBMCs or T cells enriched from blood (not recorded which). The chain has TRBV4-3 and TRBJ1-1; 9 bases align to TRBD1. The TCR was taken from a middle-aged woman with acute COVID-19. In DNA, the CDR3 is TGCGCCAGCAGCCAAGAGGGACAGGGAAATAGAGAAGCTTTCTTT. This encodes CASSQEGQGNREAFF.